This T cell receptor beta chain is from a study of T-cell reconstitution after alpha-beta-depleted transplantation in children. Unique molecular identifiers were incorporated into the prepared TCRbeta library. TCRdb re-called the PCR reads through MiXCR, storing one row per CDR3 protein. The table records about 540,000 distinct CDR3 sequences, 25% to 30% of them present only once. The study, taken as a whole, reports: Hyperexpanded clones declined; after one year, newly produced T cells mostly supplied diversity. The high TCRbeta diversity at day 60 in some patients came from surviving recipient T cells and thymic progenitors. Reports say that about two months after transplant, the alpha-beta T cells came out of several hundred graft clones that had expanded.

The V gene's germline CDR1 is SGHAT and CDR2 FQDESV (reference sequence). The CDR3 runs 15 residues. Trimming cost V 3 bases and J 4 bases; bases outside gene matches: 9. This clonotype came up a few times. Antigen unknown. The gene calls are TRBV11-1 and TRBJ2-7; 7 nucleotides line up with TRBD1. Material: PBMCs, obtained before TCRalphabeta/CD19-depleted stem cell transplant. The receptor was isolated from a boy under three years old with Wiskott-Aldrich syndrome, due to receive a stem cell transplant. The CDR3 region has the DNA TGTGCCAGCAGCTTGAACAGGGGCACACCTTACGAGCAGTACTTC. This codes for CASSLNRGTPYEQYF. The full variable domain, with the rest looked up from reference TRBV11-1 and TRBJ2-7, is EAEVAQSPRYKITEKSQAVAFWCDPISGHATLYWYRQILGQGPELLVQFQDESVVDDSQLPKDRFSAERLKGVDSTLKIQPAELGDSAMYLCASSLNRGTPYEQYFGPGTRLTVT.